These T cell receptor beta chains were read from a single sample in a study of cytomegalovirus exposure and HLA in healthy donors. The repertoire was sequenced with immunoSEQ multiplex PCR; TCRdb's copy has only in-frame clones and lacks some. This sample has fewer than 95,000 clones, with over 65% found just once. Specimen: PBMCs. These receptors were collected from a middle-aged woman in good health and CMV-seropositive. Each CDR3 is given with its conserved first and last residue. A D gene is named only where the DNA matches it firmly. The size of a clone is reported for some rows only, either as once, few or many, or as a class for expanded clones.

v_call	j_call	clone_size	d_call	cdr3_length	cdr3_nt	cdr3_aa
TRBV27	TRBJ2-7	.	.	16	TGTGCCAGCAGTTTATCGAGGGGGACTATCTCCTACGAGCAGTACTTC	CASSLSRGTISYEQYF
TRBV4-3	TRBJ1-4	.	TRBD1	17	TGCGCCAGCAGAGAAGGGACAGGGGGCTGGGGAGGAGAAAAACTGTTTTTT	CASREGTGGWGGEKLFF
TRBV5-4	TRBJ1-5	.	TRBD1	15	TGTGCCAGCAGCCAAGGGGGACAGATCAATCAGCCCCAGCATTTT	CASSQGGQINQPQHF
TRBV7-9	TRBJ2-1	.	TRBD2	16	TGTGCCAGCAGCCTCATAGGGGCGGGAGGAGACAATGAGCAGTTCTTC	CASSLIGAGGDNEQFF
TRBV5-6	TRBJ1-6	few	.	15	TGTGCCAGCAGCTTCTGGCAGTCCCCGAATTCACCCCTCCACTTT	CASSFWQSPNSPLHF
TRBV5-6	TRBJ2-2	.	.	13	TGTGCCAGCAGCCCCCAGAAGTTCGGGGAGCTGTTTTTT	CASSPQKFGELFF
TRBV18	TRBJ2-5	.	.	15	TGTGCCAGCTCACCAAACGTTCAGAACCAAGAGACCCAGTACTTC	CASSPNVQNQETQYF
TRBV7-9	TRBJ2-5	.	.	16	TGTGCCAGCAGCCGAATCGGGACTCCCGGTGGAGAGACCCAGTACTTC	CASSRIGTPGGETQYF
TRBV29-1	TRBJ1-2	.	.	14	TGCAGCGTTCGGCTCAGCGCCTTGTTCTATGGCTACACCTTC	CSVRLSALFYGYTF
TRBV19	TRBJ1-5	.	TRBD1	18	TGTGCCAGTAGTATAGCTTCGGGACAGGGGGGCCTCGGTCAGCCCCAGCATTTT	CASSIASGQGGLGQPQHF
TRBV4-3	TRBJ2-1	.	.	16	TGCGCCAGCAGCCAAGATCAAGGGAGCTCCTACAATGAGCAGTTCTTC	CASSQDQGSSYNEQFF
TRBV11-2	TRBJ2-5	once	TRBD2	16	TGTGCCAGCAGCCTAAGTCTAGCGGGGAAACAAGAGACCCAGTACTTC	CASSLSLAGKQETQYF
TRBV6-5	TRBJ2-1	few	TRBD2	15	TGTGCCAGCAGTGCGAGCGGGAATTCCTACAATGAGCAGTTCTTC	CASSASGNSYNEQFF
TRBV18	TRBJ1-5	.	.	14	TGTGCCAGCTCAGTGGAACAGACAAATCAGCCCCAGCATTTT	CASSVEQTNQPQHF
TRBV5-8	TRBJ2-1	.	TRBD2	16	TGTGCCAGCAGCGGGACATTAGCGGGACGTTACAATGAGCAGTTCTTC	CASSGTLAGRYNEQFF
TRBV10-3	TRBJ2-5	.	TRBD2	15	TGTGCCATCAGTGACGGCGGGGGGGCCCAAGAGACCCAGTACTTC	CAISDGGGAQETQYF
TRBV5-1	TRBJ2-2	.	.	15	TGCGCCAGCAGCTTGGTAGGACTGAACACCGGGGAGCTGTTTTTT	CASSLVGLNTGELFF
TRBV15	TRBJ2-5	.	TRBD2	19	TGTGCCACCAGCAGAATTGACAGAACTAGCGGGAGGGTGTTAGAGACCCAGTACTTC	CATSRIDRTSGRVLETQYF
TRBV5-1	TRBJ1-1	once	TRBD1	15	TGCGCCAGCAGAGTTGACAGGGGGCGCGGCACTGAAGCTTTCTTT	CASRVDRGRGTEAFF
TRBV4-2	TRBJ1-5	.	.	13	TGTGCCAGCAGTGAGAATAGCAATCAGCCCCAGCATTTT	CASSENSNQPQHF
TRBV13	TRBJ2-3	.	.	13	TGTGCCAGCAGCTTATCCAGGAAAGATACGCAGTATTTT	CASSLSRKDTQYF
TRBV5-1	TRBJ2-2	.	TRBD1	17	TGCGCCAGCAGCTCCCGGACAGGGGGCGCAAACACCGGGGAGCTGTTTTTT	CASSSRTGGANTGELFF
TRBV2	TRBJ1-3	.	.	13	TGTGCCAGCAGTCCAGAGGCGGGAAACACCATATATTTT	CASSPEAGNTIYF
TRBV7-6	TRBJ2-7	once	TRBD1	13	TGTGCCAGCAGCTTTGGACAGGGGTACGAGCAGTACTTC	CASSFGQGYEQYF
TRBV19	TRBJ1-2	.	TRBD1	13	TGTGCCTCCTTCGGACAGGTTAACTATGGCTACACCTTC	CASFGQVNYGYTF
TRBV7-8	TRBJ1-4	.	.	13	TGTGCCAGCAGCCCCAACATCCATGAAAAACTGTTTTTT	CASSPNIHEKLFF
TRBV15	TRBJ2-7	.	.	15	TGTGCCACCAGCAGAGACGTGGCGGGAACCCACGAGCAGTACTTC	CATSRDVAGTHEQYF
TRBV5-6	TRBJ2-5	once	TRBD2	13	TGTGCCAGCAGCGCTAGCGGGCGGGAGACCCAGTACTTC	CASSASGRETQYF
TRBV19	TRBJ1-2	.	TRBD1	14	TGTGCCAGTAGGCAGACAGGGAGCGGCGGCGGCTACACCTTC	CASRQTGSGGGYTF
TRBV5-1	TRBJ1-6	.	.	14	TGCGCCAGCAGCTTGTTTGCAGGGAATTCACCCCTCCACTTT	CASSLFAGNSPLHF
TRBV7-3	TRBJ2-1	.	TRBD1	15	TGTGCCAGCAGCTCACAGACAGGGGGCTGGAATGAGCAGTTCTTC	CASSSQTGGWNEQFF
TRBV28	TRBJ2-6	.	.	13	TGTGCCAGCAGCTTCTCTGGGGCCAACGTCCTGACTTTC	CASSFSGANVLTF
TRBV6-5	TRBJ2-7	.	TRBD2	15	TGTGCCAGCAGTTACTCGAGAGCGGGAACCTACGAGCAGTACTTC	CASSYSRAGTYEQYF
TRBV10-3	TRBJ2-1	few	TRBD1	13	TGTGCCATCAGGGACAGGGAGTACAATGAGCAGTTCTTC	CAIRDREYNEQFF
TRBV19	TRBJ2-3	.	TRBD2	19	TGTGCCAGTAGTCTGTCTGGACTAGCGGGGGACCGGGTAGGGGATACGCAGTATTTT	CASSLSGLAGDRVGDTQYF
TRBV4-1	TRBJ2-2	.	.	16	TGCGCCAGCAGCCAAGTCGTGGGGGCCAACACCGGGGAGCTGTTTTTT	CASSQVVGANTGELFF
TRBV5-1	TRBJ1-2	.	.	14	TGCGCCAGCAGCTTGTGGGAACAGGGCTATGGCTACACCTTC	CASSLWEQGYGYTF
TRBV9	TRBJ2-3	once	.	19	TGTGCCAGCAGCCCGAGACCTGAGAGGGCGGGGACCACCACAGATACGCAGTATTTT	CASSPRPERAGTTTDTQYF
TRBV27	TRBJ2-1	.	TRBD2	15	TGTGCCAGCAGTCCAGGGACTAGCGGCGCCAATGAGCAGTTCTTC	CASSPGTSGANEQFF
TRBV6-1	TRBJ1-2	.	.	13	TGTGCCAGCAGCCTCAGTGGGGGGGTTGGCTACACCTTC	CASSLSGGVGYTF
TRBV30	TRBJ2-7	.	.	18	TGTGCCTGGAGAACCGGGACAGGACGCTTAGCGGGAGACTACGAGCAGTACTTC	CAWRTGTGRLAGDYEQYF
TRBV30	TRBJ1-2	.	.	13	TGTGCCTCCCTAACCGCGGCCTCATATGGCTACACCTTC	CASLTAASYGYTF
TRBV29-1	TRBJ1-2	.	.	15	TGCAGCGTACAACGGGAATTGGGCGGGAACTATGGCTACACCTTC	CSVQRELGGNYGYTF
TRBV6-4	TRBJ2-5	few	TRBD1	13	TGTGCCAGCAGTTCAGACAGGGGTGAGACCCAGTACTTC	CASSSDRGETQYF
TRBV4-3	TRBJ2-3	.	TRBD1	15	TGCGCCAGCAGCCAAGAGGGACAGGGGGCCCATACGCAGTATTTT	CASSQEGQGAHTQYF
TRBV5-1	TRBJ1-1	many	.	11	TGCGCCAGCAAGGGGGAGACTGAAGCTTTCTTT	CASKGETEAFF
TRBV30	TRBJ1-2	.	.	16	TGTGGAGGGGGTATGGGGTCCATTACCTCTAACTATGGCTACACCTTC	CGGGMGSITSNYGYTF
TRBV5-1	TRBJ2-7	.	.	13	TGCGCCAGCAGCTTGGAACAGACGTACGAGCAGTACTTC	CASSLEQTYEQYF
TRBV4-1	TRBJ2-7	.	TRBD1	13	TGCGCCAGCAGCCTCCGGGACAGGGATGAGCAGTACTTC	CASSLRDRDEQYF
TRBV29-1	TRBJ1-1	.	TRBD1	17	TGCAGCGTAGTGACAGGGGGGAATTTCGGGTTTGGCACTGAAGCTTTCTTT	CSVVTGGNFGFGTEAFF
TRBV2	TRBJ2-2	.	.	14	TGTGCCAGCAGTGGGGGGGCGAACACCGGGGAGCTGTTTTTT	CASSGGANTGELFF
TRBV19	TRBJ1-2	.	TRBD1	14	TGTGCCAGTACCCCGACAGGGTATATCGATGGCTACACCTTC	CASTPTGYIDGYTF
TRBV4-2	TRBJ1-2	.	.	16	TGTGCCAGCAGCCATTCGCCCGGGGAACTTAACTATGGCTACACCTTC	CASSHSPGELNYGYTF
TRBV7-9	TRBJ1-2	.	TRBD1	15	TGTGCCAGCAGCCGACAGGGGGCAGATGGCTATGGCTACACCTTC	CASSRQGADGYGYTF
TRBV2	TRBJ2-1	.	.	15	TGTGCCAGCAGTGAAAGCCCCGGGACCTACAATGAGCAGTTCTTC	CASSESPGTYNEQFF
TRBV4-3	TRBJ2-1	.	TRBD2	16	TGCGCCAGCAGCCCCGAGCGGGAGGGGACCTACAATGAGCAGTTCTTC	CASSPEREGTYNEQFF
TRBV19	TRBJ1-4	.	.	15	TGTGCCAGCTCCCGGACAGTCGGAACCGGGGAAAAACTGTTTTTT	CASSRTVGTGEKLFF
TRBV6-5	TRBJ1-3	.	TRBD1	16	TGTGCCAGCAGTTACGGTGCATGGACAGGGCGAGACACCATATATTTT	CASSYGAWTGRDTIYF
TRBV4-3	TRBJ1-1	few	.	14	TGCGCCAGCAGCCATTCCCTGGGGGGCACTGAAGCTTTCTTT	CASSHSLGGTEAFF
TRBV29-1	TRBJ1-2	.	.	12	TGCAGCGTTCCAGGTTTCGACTATGGCTACACCTTC	CSVPGFDYGYTF